Below, one T cell receptor beta chain is given with its context. The data are from a study of blood T cells in healthy people across ages. Combining a sample-barcoded 5' primer with a J-beta primer mix, a second PCR ran for roughly 7 to 11 cycles. MiXCR, run by TCRdb on the 5' RACE reads, gives a single entry per CDR3 protein. The sample lists some 1,500,000 distinct CDR3 sequences, about 45% seen once, with about 4% in the top ten. This CDR3 is built from 14 residues. V lost 6 bases and J 11 bases, leaving 22 bases between the germline ends. The sequence was obtained from a woman aged 18-29 years in good health. Source material: blood. The rearrangement links TRBV12-3 or TRBV12-4 to TRBJ2-5; D possibly corresponds to TRBD2 (5 bases). This CDR3 is CASRSSGETYEQYF. In DNA, the CDR3 is TGTGCCAGCAGATCGAGCGGAGAGACCTACGAACAGTACTTC.